This entry is about one T cell receptor beta chain. Original data processing: Reference gene primer amplification in the assay estimated nucleated cell counts. Clones were sequenced by immunoSEQ multiplex PCR, and TCRdb holds only the in-frame ones, with some missing. Clone size and V and J calls were adopted from that table, with D and trimming inferred from the DNA. The data contain 150,000 to 200,000 clones, approximately 86% of them singletons. Per germline, CDR1 SEHNR and CDR2 FQNEAQ (reference sequence). The CDR3 has 15 residues. V gave up 5 bases and J gave up 10 bases, with 20 bases separating them. The data stem from a study of blood T cell repertoires in COVID-19.

The sample consisted of peripheral blood. The clonotype was recovered from a man aged 35 to 55 with active or convalescent COVID-19. The J gene is TRBJ1-4, the V gene TRBV7-9, with D maybe TRBD1 (5 bases). The CDR3 region is CASSTGGGLIGKLFF. The CDR3 coding sequence is TGTGCCAGCAGCACTGGGGGAGGACTCATTGGAAAACTGTTTTTT.